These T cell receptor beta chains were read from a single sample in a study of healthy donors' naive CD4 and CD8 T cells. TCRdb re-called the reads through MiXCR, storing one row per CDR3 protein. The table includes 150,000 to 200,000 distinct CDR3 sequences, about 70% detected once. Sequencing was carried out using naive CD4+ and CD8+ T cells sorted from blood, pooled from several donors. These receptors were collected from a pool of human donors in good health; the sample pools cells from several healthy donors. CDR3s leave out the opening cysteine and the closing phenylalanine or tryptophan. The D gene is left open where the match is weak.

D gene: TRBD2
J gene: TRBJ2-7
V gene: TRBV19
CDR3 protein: ASNGGSGEQY

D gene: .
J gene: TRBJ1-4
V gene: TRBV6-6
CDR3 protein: ASRRLLGANEKLF

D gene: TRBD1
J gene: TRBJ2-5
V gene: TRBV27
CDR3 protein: ASSSGTASQETQY

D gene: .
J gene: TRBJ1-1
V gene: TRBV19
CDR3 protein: ASKEGTATEAF

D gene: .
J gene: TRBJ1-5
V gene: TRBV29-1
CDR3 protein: SVGATGQPQH

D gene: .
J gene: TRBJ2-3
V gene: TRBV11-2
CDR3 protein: ASSLTGLDTQY

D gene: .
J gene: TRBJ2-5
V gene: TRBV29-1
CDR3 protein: SVSEAGVLETQY

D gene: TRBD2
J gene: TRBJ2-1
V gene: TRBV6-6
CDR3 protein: ASSYLASGPNEQF

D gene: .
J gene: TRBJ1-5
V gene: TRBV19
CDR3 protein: ASSNNPGNQPQH

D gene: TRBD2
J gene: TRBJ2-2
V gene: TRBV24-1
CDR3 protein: ATSDQRERYTGELF

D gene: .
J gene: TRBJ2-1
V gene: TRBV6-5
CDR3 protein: ASSWSSYNEQF

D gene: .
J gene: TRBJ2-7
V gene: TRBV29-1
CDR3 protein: SVEFDEQY

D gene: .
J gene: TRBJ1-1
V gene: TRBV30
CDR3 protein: AFLRAANTEAF

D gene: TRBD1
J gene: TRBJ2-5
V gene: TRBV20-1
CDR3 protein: SARGQGQETQY

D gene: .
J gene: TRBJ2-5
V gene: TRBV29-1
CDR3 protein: SVEGLGRQETQY

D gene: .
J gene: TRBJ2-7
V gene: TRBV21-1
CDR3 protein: ARLISYEQY

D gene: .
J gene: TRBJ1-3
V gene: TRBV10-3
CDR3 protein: AISIGSSGNTIY

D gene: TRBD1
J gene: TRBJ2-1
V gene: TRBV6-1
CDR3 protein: AAQREGADGSEQF

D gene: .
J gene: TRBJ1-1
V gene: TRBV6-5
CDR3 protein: ASSSTGSTEAF

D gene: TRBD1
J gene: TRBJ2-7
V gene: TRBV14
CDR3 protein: ASRTGTDYEQY

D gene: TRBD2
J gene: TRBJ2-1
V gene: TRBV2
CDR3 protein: ASSETGELAGVYNEQF

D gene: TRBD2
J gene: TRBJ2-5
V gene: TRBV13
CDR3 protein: ASSSSGLEETQY

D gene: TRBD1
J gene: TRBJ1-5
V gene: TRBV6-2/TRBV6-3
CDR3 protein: ASSFDRQGPNQPQH

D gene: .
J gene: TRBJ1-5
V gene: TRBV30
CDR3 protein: AWSEANQPQH

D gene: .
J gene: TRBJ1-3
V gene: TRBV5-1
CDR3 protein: ASSLDRNTIY

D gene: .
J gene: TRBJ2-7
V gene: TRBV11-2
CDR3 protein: ASSLSASYEQY

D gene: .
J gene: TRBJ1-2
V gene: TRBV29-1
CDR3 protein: SVEREGRINYGYT

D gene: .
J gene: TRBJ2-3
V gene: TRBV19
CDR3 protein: ASSGTGFLDTQY